Listed below are T cell receptor beta chains from one sample, sequenced in a study of cytotoxic CD8 clonotypes in ibrutinib-treated CLL. The protocol was immunoSEQ multiplex PCR, while the TCRdb copy is restricted to in-frame clones and leaves out a portion. The sample lists 130,000 to 150,000 clones, approximately 80% occurring once. The material was PBMCs, obtained after 12 months of ibrutinib treatment. These receptors originate from a human donor with chronic lymphocytic leukemia. Both conserved end residues are part of each CDR3. Fields, in order: D gene, clone size, J gene, CDR3 length, V gene, CDR3 protein, CDR3 DNA. The D gene is left open where the match is weak. Not every row has a clone size; where given, it reads once, few, many or a size class.

D: .; size: .; J: TRBJ1-2; length: 13; V: TRBV5-4; CDR3: CASSNPGRYGYTF; DNA: TGTGCCAGCAGCAACCCCGGACGTTATGGCTACACCTTC
D: TRBD2; size: .; J: TRBJ2-7; length: 15; V: TRBV4-1; CDR3: CASSDRAGDVYEQYF; DNA: TGCGCCAGCAGCGATCGAGCGGGAGACGTTTACGAGCAGTACTTC
D: TRBD1; size: .; J: TRBJ1-5; length: 14; V: TRBV19; CDR3: CASSRQGGGQPQHF; DNA: TGTGCCAGTAGTCGACAGGGAGGAGGGCAGCCCCAGCATTTT
D: .; size: .; J: TRBJ2-1; length: 14; V: TRBV5-1; CDR3: CASSLRGPYNEQFF; DNA: TGCGCCAGCAGCTTGAGGGGTCCCTACAATGAGCAGTTCTTC
D: TRBD2; size: .; J: TRBJ2-1; length: 12; V: TRBV15; CDR3: CATSRGLAGVVF; DNA: TGTGCCACCAGCAGGGGACTAGCGGGAGTCGTCTTC
D: .; size: .; J: TRBJ2-1; length: 11; V: TRBV7-9; CDR3: CASSFYNEQFF; DNA: TGTGCCAGCAGCTTTTACAATGAGCAGTTCTTC
D: TRBD1; size: .; J: TRBJ2-7; length: 14; V: TRBV11-2; CDR3: CASSSGTGSYEQYF; DNA: TGTGCCAGCAGCTCCGGGACAGGGAGCTACGAGCAGTACTTC
D: TRBD2; size: .; J: TRBJ2-1; length: 14; V: TRBV27; CDR3: CASRIAGGYNEQFF; DNA: TGTGCCAGCAGAATAGCGGGAGGCTACAATGAGCAGTTCTTC
D: .; size: .; J: TRBJ1-1; length: 15; V: TRBV5-5; CDR3: CASSLVGSSNTEAFF; DNA: TGTGCCAGCAGCTTGGTAGGCAGCTCGAACACTGAAGCTTTCTTT
D: .; size: .; J: TRBJ2-1; length: 15; V: TRBV7-6; CDR3: CASSFGSGAYNEQFF; DNA: TGTGCCAGCAGCTTCGGCTCTGGGGCCTACAATGAGCAGTTCTTC
D: .; size: few; J: TRBJ1-5; length: 15; V: TRBV4-1; CDR3: CASGYRFPSNQPQHF; DNA: TGCGCCAGCGGATACAGGTTTCCTAGCAATCAGCCCCAGCATTTT
D: .; size: .; J: TRBJ2-2; length: 16; V: TRBV7-9; CDR3: CASSRSGKTNTGELFF; DNA: TGTGCCAGCAGCCGCTCGGGCAAAACGAACACCGGGGAGCTGTTTTTT
D: TRBD1; size: .; J: TRBJ1-1; length: 15; V: TRBV7-9; CDR3: CASSQPPGTGSEAFF; DNA: TGTGCCAGCAGTCAACCACCGGGGACAGGCTCTGAAGCTTTCTTT
D: .; size: .; J: TRBJ1-4; length: 14; V: TRBV19; CDR3: CASSIRGSGEKLFF; DNA: TGTGCCAGTAGTATAAGAGGGTCTGGTGAAAAACTGTTTTTT
D: TRBD2; size: .; J: TRBJ2-1; length: 16; V: TRBV4-1; CDR3: CASSQKVSGSGYEQFF; DNA: TGCGCCAGCAGCCAAAAAGTGAGCGGGAGTGGGTATGAGCAGTTCTTC
D: .; size: .; J: TRBJ2-5; length: 14; V: TRBV29-1; CDR3: CSVEFILVQETQYF; DNA: TGCAGCGTTGAATTTATTTTAGTTCAGGAGACCCAGTACTTC
D: .; size: few; J: TRBJ2-7; length: 13; V: TRBV28; CDR3: CASSFLQAYEQYF; DNA: TGTGCCAGCAGTTTCCTACAAGCCTACGAGCAGTACTTC
D: .; size: .; J: TRBJ2-1; length: 14; V: TRBV4-3; CDR3: CASSQDGLYNEQFF; DNA: TGCGCCAGCAGCCAAGATGGACTTTACAATGAGCAGTTCTTC
D: TRBD2; size: .; J: TRBJ2-7; length: 15; V: TRBV11-2; CDR3: CASSLGTSLSYEQYF; DNA: TGTGCCAGCAGCTTAGGGACTAGCCTCTCCTACGAGCAGTACTTC
D: .; size: .; J: TRBJ1-2; length: 16; V: TRBV7-2; CDR3: CASSLGIGALFLGYTF; DNA: TGTGCCAGCAGCTTAGGGATAGGCGCCCTCTTTCTAGGCTACACCTTC
D: .; size: few; J: TRBJ2-7; length: 12; V: TRBV27; CDR3: CASSLQGYEQYF; DNA: TGTGCCAGCAGTTTACAGGGCTACGAGCAGTACTTC
D: TRBD2; size: .; J: TRBJ2-1; length: 15; V: TRBV27; CDR3: CASRAKTSLFGEQFF; DNA: TGTGCCAGCAGGGCAAAGACTAGCCTTTTTGGTGAGCAGTTCTTC
D: TRBD1; size: .; J: TRBJ2-7; length: 15; V: TRBV5-1; CDR3: CASRTPTGTGGEQYF; DNA: TGCGCCAGCAGAACTCCTACGGGGACAGGAGGCGAGCAGTACTTC
D: .; size: .; J: TRBJ1-5; length: 14; V: TRBV5-1; CDR3: CASSLDGVGQPQHF; DNA: TGCGCCAGCAGCCTCGATGGGGTTGGTCAGCCCCAGCATTTT
D: TRBD1; size: .; J: TRBJ2-7; length: 13; V: TRBV5-1; CDR3: CASSFDRAYEQYF; DNA: TGCGCCAGCAGCTTCGACAGGGCCTACGAGCAGTACTTC
D: .; size: .; J: TRBJ2-5; length: 15; V: TRBV7-2; CDR3: CASSPDLGRQETQYF; DNA: TGTGCCAGCAGCCCGGACCTGGGACGGCAAGAGACCCAGTACTTC
D: TRBD2; size: .; J: TRBJ2-7; length: 16; V: TRBV7-2; CDR3: CASSAGLAGVQGEQYF; DNA: TGTGCCAGCAGCGCGGGACTAGCGGGAGTACAGGGCGAGCAGTACTTC
D: TRBD2; size: .; J: TRBJ2-7; length: 18; V: TRBV7-3; CDR3: CASSLMSFGLAGSHEQYF; DNA: TGTGCCAGCAGCTTAATGTCCTTCGGGCTAGCGGGATCACACGAGCAGTACTTC
D: TRBD2; size: few; J: TRBJ2-2; length: 15; V: TRBV5-4; CDR3: CASSHTSVNTGELFF; DNA: TGTGCCAGCAGCCATACTAGCGTGAACACCGGGGAGCTGTTTTTT